Below, 8 T cell receptor delta chains from the same sample are listed, as sequenced in a study of γδ T cells in repeated Plasmodium falciparum infection. TCRdb repeated clone calling on the multiplex PCR reads with CATT. The top ten clones hold 24% of a sample with about 50,000 delta-chain clones, roughly 1.9% of them seen once. Bulk repertoires came from Vgamma9/Vdelta2+ or Vdelta2-negative gammadelta T cells flow-sorted from PBMC. Sequencing used gamma-delta T cells from blood. These receptors were obtained from a pool of human donors (malaria-infected and uninfected, not separated).

This clone was found many times. The TCRdb protein, from a much larger clone, departs from this DNA's translation at residue 10, likely by read error; the protein shown derives from the DNA. V usage is TRDV1 and J usage is TRDJ1; D call uncertain. Per germline, CDR1 TSWWSYY and CDR2 QGS. This CDR3 has 20 amino acids. V lost 0 bases to trimming and J lost 0 bases, with 23 bases between them. The CDR3 nucleotides read TGTGCTCTTGGGGAACTTCAGGTCCGGGAATGCCCCTATTACACCGATAAACTCATCTTT. Encoded protein: CALGELQVRECPYYTDKLIF.

The sample holds many counts of this clone. A read error is the likely source, as a far larger clone sits one nucleotide away. The V call is TRDV2, the J call TRDJ1, with 9 bases fitting TRDD3. Since TCRdb gives no J gene, matching the DNA to germline was used here to assign it. Germline-derived CDR1 and CDR2 are GEAIGNYY and EKD. This CDR3 has 18 residues. DNA for the CDR3: TGTGCCTGTGACACAATCCCGGCCATGGGGGATAACACCGACAAACTCATCTTT. Translation gives CACDTIPAMGDNTDKLIF.

At least ten counts were recorded for this clone. A far larger clone is off by one base, so a read error is likely. Other nucleotide sequences in the sample specify the same CDR3. The CDR3 coding sequence is TGTGCTCTTGGGGAAGCGGTAGGAACGGTCAAAACTCCGTACTGGGGGATACGCACTGATAAACTCATCTTT. This sequence encodes CALGEAVGTVKTPYWGIRTDKLIF. The gene calls are TRDV1 and TRDJ1, with 13 bases fitting TRDD3. Here the J gene was assigned by germline matching of the DNA, as TCRdb has none. The CDR3 extends over 24 amino acids. The germline V gene encodes CDR1 TSWWSYY and CDR2 QGS. The V and J ends lost 2 bases and 5 bases, in that order; junction bases with no gene match: 29.

This clone was seen only a few times. The protein in TCRdb stems from a much larger clone and differs at residue 23 from this DNA's translation, likely a read error; here the protein is translated from the DNA. The chain couples TRDV1 to TRDJ1; D is perhaps TRDD3 (7 bases). TCRdb is silent on the J gene; assignment here came from matching the DNA to germline. Germline loops: CDR1 TSWWSYY, CDR2 QGS. This CDR3 is 28 amino acids long. The V end lost 3 bases, the J end lost 3 bases, and 53 bases lay between the germline ends. The CDR3 is CALGDLTFLVVGGDSLVPDLLGADKLIF. As DNA, the CDR3 is TGTGCTCTTGGGGACCTAACTTTCCTAGTTGTAGGGGGGGACTCGCTTGTACCGGATCTCCTGGGGGCCGATAAACTCATCTTT.

There are a few counts of this clone. The TCRdb protein, from a much larger clone, departs from this DNA's translation at residue 15, likely by read error; the protein shown derives from the DNA. The rearrangement joins TRDV1 to TRDJ1; possible D gene TRDD2, 8 bases. TCRdb carries no J gene annotation; the J gene was assigned here by matching the DNA with germline. The CDR3 loop spans 29 amino acids. Deletions cut 0 bases from V and 2 bases from J, with 52 bases between. Per the germline V gene, CDR1 is TSWWSYY and CDR2 is QGS. The CDR3 protein is CALGELDTYSSYKWTYWGSRTKKTDKLIF. The CDR3 nucleotides read TGTGCTCTTGGGGAACTTGACACCTACTCTTCCTACAAGTGGACTTACTGGGGATCCCGTACAAAAAAAACCGATAAACTCATCTTT.

Only a few counts were recorded for this clone. The TCRdb record carries a much larger clone's protein, which differs from this DNA's translation at residue 6; a read error is the likely cause, and the protein listed here is the DNA translation. This chain uses TRDV1 with TRDJ1; 13 bases align to TRDD3. After removal of 3 bases from V and 0 bases from J, the junction contained 16 bases not matched to a gene. The CDR3 extends over 21 amino acids. The germline V gene has CDR1 TSWWSYY and CDR2 QGS. The CDR3 DNA reads as TGTGCTCTTGGGGATTACTTGCTAAGCGTACTGGGGGATACGGACACCGATAAACTCATCTTT. This encodes CALGDYLLSVLGDTDTDKLIF.

As regards this clone: This DNA's translation differs at residue 3 from TCRdb's protein, which comes from a much larger clone; a read error is likely, and the protein shown is translated from the DNA. This sequence joins TRDV3 and TRDJ1; D is undetermined. TCRdb does not report a J gene; here it was assigned by matching the DNA to germline references. The CDR3 totals 15 residues. CDR1 TVYSNPD and CDR2 GDNSRS come from the germline V gene (reference sequence). V was pared by 4 bases and J by 0 bases, with 18 bases between. The CDR3 DNA reads as TGTGCCTACCCATACTTTGCTTATTACACCGATAAACTCATCTTT. Translation: CAYPYFAYYTDKLIF.

This clone was seen a few times. The protein recorded in TCRdb matches a much larger clone and deviates from this DNA's translation at residue 15, suggesting a read error; the protein here is obtained by translating the DNA. In DNA form, the CDR3 reads TGTGCTCTTGGGGCCCCGTTCCTACGGACTGTACTGGGGGATACTTCAGTAAAACTCATCTTT. The encoded protein is CALGAPFLRTVLGDTSVKLIF. The chain recombines TRDV1 with TRDJ1; 12 bases match TRDD3. Since TCRdb gives no J gene, matching the DNA to germline was used here to assign it. With V trimmed by 4 bases and J by 8 bases, 26 bases remained unmatched. CDR1 is TSWWSYY, CDR2 QGS, per germline. CDR3 size: 21 residues.